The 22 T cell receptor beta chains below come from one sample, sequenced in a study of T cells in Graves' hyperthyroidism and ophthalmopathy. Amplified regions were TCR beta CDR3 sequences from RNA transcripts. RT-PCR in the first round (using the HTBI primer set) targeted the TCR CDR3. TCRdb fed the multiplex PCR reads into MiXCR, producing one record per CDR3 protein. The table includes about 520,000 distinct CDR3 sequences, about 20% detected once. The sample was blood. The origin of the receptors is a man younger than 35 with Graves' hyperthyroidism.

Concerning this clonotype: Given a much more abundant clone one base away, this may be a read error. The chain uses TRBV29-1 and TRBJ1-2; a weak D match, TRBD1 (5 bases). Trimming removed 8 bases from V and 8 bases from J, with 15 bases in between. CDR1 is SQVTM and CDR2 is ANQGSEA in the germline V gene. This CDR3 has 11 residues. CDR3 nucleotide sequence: TGCAGCCTAGGGGCCCTGCAGGGCTACACCTTC. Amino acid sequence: CSLGALQGYTF.

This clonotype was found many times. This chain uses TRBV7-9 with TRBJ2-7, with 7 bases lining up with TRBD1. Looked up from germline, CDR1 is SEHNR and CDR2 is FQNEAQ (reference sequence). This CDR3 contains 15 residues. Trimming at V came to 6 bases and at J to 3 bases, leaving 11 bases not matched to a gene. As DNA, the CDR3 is TGTGCCAGCAGTTCCCCCCAGACAGGGCACTACGAGCAGTACTTC. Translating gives CASSSPQTGHYEQYF.

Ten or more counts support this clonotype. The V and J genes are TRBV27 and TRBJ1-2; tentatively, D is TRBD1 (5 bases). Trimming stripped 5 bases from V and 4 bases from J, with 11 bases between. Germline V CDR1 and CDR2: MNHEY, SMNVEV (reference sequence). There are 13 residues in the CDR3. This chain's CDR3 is CASSAQVGYGYTF. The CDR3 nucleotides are TGTGCCAGCAGTGCACAGGTGGGCTATGGCTACACCTTC.

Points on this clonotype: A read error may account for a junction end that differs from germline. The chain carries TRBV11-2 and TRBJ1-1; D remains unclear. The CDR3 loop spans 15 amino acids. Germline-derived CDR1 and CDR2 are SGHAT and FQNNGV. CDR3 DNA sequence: TGTGCCAGCAGCTTAGAGGAGAGTGGGGAGACTGAAGCTTGCTTT. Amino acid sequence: CASSLEESGETEACF. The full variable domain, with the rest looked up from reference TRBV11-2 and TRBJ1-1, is EAGVAQSPRYKIIEKRQSVAFWCNPISGHATLYWYQQILGQGPKLLIQFQNNGVVDDSQLPKDRFSAERLKGVDSTLKIQPAKLEDSAVYLCASSLEESGETEACFGQGTRLTVV.

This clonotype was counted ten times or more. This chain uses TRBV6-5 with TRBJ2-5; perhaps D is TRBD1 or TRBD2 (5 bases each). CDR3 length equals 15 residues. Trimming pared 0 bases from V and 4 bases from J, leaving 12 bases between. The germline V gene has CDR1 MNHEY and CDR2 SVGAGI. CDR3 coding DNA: TGTGCCAGCAGTTACTCTGGGGGAAGAGGAGAGACCCAGTACTTC. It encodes CASSYSGGRGETQYF.

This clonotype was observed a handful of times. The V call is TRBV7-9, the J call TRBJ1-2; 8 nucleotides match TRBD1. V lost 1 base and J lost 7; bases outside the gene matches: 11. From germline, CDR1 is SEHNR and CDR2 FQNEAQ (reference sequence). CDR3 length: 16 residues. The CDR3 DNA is TGTGCCAGCAGCTTAGGATTTTCGACAGGGGTGGGTGGCTACACCTTC. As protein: CASSLGFSTGVGGYTF.

The CDR3 protein is CASSRGGSNTEAFF. The CDR3 nucleotides are TGTGCCAGCAGTCGTGGGGGGTCGAACACTGAAGCTTTCTTT. This rearrangement joins TRBV6-2 or TRBV6-3 to TRBJ1-1, with a tentative D call TRBD1 (5 bases). The germline gives CDR1 MNHEY, CDR2 SVGEGT. This CDR3 contains 14 residues. Trimming removed 5 bases at V and 1 base at J, with 11 bases between.

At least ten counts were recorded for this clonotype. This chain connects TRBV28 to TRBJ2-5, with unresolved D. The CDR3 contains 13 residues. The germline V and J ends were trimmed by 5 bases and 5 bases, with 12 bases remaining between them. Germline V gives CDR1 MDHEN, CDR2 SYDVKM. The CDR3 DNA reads TGTGCCAGCAGTCCGCCCCGACGGGAGACCCAGTACTTC. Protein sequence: CASSPPRRETQYF.

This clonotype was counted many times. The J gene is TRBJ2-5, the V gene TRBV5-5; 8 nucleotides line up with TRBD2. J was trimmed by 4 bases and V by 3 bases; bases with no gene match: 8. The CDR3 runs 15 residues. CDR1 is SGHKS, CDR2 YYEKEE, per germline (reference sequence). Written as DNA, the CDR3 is TGTGCCAGCAGCTACCCGGGGGGGCCACGAGAGACCCAGTACTTC. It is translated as CASSYPGGPRETQYF.

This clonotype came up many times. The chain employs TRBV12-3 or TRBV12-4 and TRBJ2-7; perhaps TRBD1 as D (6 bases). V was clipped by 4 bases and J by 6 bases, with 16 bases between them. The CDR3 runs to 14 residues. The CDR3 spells CASSWGRIQGEQYF. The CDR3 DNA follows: TGTGCCAGCAGTTGGGGGCGGATACAAGGCGAGCAGTACTTC.

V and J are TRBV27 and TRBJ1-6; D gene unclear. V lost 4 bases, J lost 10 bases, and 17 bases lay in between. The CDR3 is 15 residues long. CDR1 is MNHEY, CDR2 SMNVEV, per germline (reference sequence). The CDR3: CASSSRRGGRSPLHF. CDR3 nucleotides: TGTGCCAGCAGTTCTAGACGGGGAGGAAGATCACCCCTCCACTTT.

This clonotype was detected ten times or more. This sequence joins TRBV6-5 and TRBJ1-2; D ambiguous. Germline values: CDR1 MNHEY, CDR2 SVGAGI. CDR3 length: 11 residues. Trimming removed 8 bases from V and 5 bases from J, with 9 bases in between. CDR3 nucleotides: TGTGCCAGCCTAACGCTATATGGCTACACCTTC. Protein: CASLTLYGYTF.

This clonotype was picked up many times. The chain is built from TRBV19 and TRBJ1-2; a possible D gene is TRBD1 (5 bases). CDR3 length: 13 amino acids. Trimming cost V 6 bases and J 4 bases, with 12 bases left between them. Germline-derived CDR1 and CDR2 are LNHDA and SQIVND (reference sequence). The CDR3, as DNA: TGTGCCAGTAGGCCGGGACGGTTCTATGGCTACACCTTC. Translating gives CASRPGRFYGYTF.

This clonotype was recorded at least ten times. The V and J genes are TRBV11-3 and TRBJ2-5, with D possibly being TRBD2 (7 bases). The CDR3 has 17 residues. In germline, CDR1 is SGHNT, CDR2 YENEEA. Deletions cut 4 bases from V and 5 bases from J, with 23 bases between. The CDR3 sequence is CASSWGGDKTTWETQYF. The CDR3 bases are TGTGCCAGCAGCTGGGGGGGGGACAAAACTACATGGGAGACCCAGTACTTC.

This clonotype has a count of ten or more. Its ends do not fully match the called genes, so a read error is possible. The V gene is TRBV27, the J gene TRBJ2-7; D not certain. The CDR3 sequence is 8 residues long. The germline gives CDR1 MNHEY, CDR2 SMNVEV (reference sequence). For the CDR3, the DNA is TGTGCCAGCAAGGAGACGCACTTC. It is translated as CASKETHF.

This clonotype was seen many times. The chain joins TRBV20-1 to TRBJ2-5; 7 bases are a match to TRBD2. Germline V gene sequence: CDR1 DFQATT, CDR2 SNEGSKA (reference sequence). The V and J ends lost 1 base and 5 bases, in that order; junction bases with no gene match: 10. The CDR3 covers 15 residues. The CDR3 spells CSARGLGPRGETQYF. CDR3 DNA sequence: TGCAGTGCTAGAGGCCTAGGGCCGCGGGGGGAGACCCAGTACTTC.

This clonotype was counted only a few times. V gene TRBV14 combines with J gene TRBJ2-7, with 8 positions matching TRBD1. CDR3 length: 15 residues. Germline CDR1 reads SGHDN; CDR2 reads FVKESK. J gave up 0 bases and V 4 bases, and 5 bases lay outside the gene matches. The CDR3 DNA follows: TGTGCCAGCAGCCGCCGGGACAGGAACTCCTACGAGCAGTACTTC. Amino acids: CASSRRDRNSYEQYF.

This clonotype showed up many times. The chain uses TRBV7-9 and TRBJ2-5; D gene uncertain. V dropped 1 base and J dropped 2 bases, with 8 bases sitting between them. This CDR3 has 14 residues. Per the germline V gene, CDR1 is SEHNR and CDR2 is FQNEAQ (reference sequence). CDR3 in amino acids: CASSLEGIQETQYF. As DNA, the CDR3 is TGTGCCAGCAGCTTAGAAGGGATTCAAGAGACCCAGTACTTC.

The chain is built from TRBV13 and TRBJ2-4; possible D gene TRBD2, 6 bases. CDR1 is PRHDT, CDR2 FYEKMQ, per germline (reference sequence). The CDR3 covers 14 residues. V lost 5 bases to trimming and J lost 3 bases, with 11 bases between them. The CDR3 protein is CASSLQGGKNIQYF. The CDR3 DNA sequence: TGTGCCAGCAGCCTTCAGGGAGGCAAAAACATTCAGTACTTC.

This chain's CDR3 is CASRRRLGGPQHF. CDR3 coding DNA: TGTGCCAGCAGACGACGACTAGGGGGGCCCCAGCATTTT. The gene calls are TRBV12-3 or TRBV12-4 and TRBJ1-5; maybe TRBD1 (6 bases). V was pared by 6 bases and J by 9 bases, with 15 bases between. The CDR3 runs 13 residues.

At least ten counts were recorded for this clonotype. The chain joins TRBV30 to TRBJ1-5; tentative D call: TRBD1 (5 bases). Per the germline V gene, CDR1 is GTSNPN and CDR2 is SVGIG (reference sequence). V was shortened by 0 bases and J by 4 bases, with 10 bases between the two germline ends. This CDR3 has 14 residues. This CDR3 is CAWSVNWGNQPQHF. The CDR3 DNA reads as TGTGCCTGGAGTGTAAATTGGGGGAATCAGCCCCAGCATTTT.

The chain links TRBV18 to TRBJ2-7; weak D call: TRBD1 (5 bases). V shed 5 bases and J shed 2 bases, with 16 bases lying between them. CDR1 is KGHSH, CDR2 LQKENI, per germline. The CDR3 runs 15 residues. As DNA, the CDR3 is TGTGCCAGCTCAATCGGGCAGGGAATGCCCTACGAGCAGTACTTC. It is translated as CASSIGQGMPYEQYF.